This T cell receptor (beta chain) originates from a study of blood T cell repertoires in COVID-19. Study-level background: The study drew acute and convalescent COVID-19 samples from the United States, Italy and Spain.

Sequencing was performed with immunoSEQ multiplex PCR; in TCRdb, only in-frame clones are kept and a portion is missing. The sample records approximately 210,000 clones, approximately 87% being singletons. CDR1 SGHRS and CDR2 YFSETQ come from the germline V gene. The CDR3 covers 15 residues. Trimming at V came to 1 base and at J to 5 bases, leaving 7 bases not matched to a gene. The clonotype originates from a woman aged 70-85 years with active or convalescent COVID-19. Input material: peripheral blood. The chain links TRBV5-1 to TRBJ2-3; 7 positions agree with TRBD1. The CDR3 nucleotides are TGCGCCAGCAGCTTGTATGACAGGGAAGGAGATACGCAGTATTTT. As protein: CASSLYDREGDTQYF.